This TCR beta chain came from a study of shared clonotypes between healthy human individuals. About the study: CD4 naive and CD4 memory each took three plates per donor, while CD8 naive took two and CD8 memory one. Study-level results: Larger estimated richness was generally recorded for naive subsets relative to memory subsets.

Naivety among CD8 cells was defined by CD45RO negativity and positive CCR7 selection, thereby excluding terminally differentiated effector memory CD45RA+ cells. The V gene's germline CDR1 is SNHLY and CDR2 FYNNEI. Trimming left V 6 bases short and J 7 bases short, with 28 bases between. The CDR3 is 18 residues long. To note about this clone: Its matching antigen is unknown.

When replicate PCRs were run on sorted subsets, they used about 200 ng DNA, about 30,000 T cell genomes. Authors' data handling: Junction-only immunoSEQ data arrived without quality scores, meaning filtering differed. Assay: immunoSEQ multiplex PCR; the TCRdb copy retains only in-frame clones and omits some. Clonal size and the V and J genes are those of that table, whereas D and trimming came from the DNA. Among some 2,100,000 clones, roughly 91% were seen once, and the ten largest hold 1.7%. Sequences were obtained from naive CD8+ T cells from PBMCs. The V gene is TRBV2, the J gene TRBJ2-1; D possibly corresponds to TRBD1 (6 bases). The clonotype comes from a man aged 18 to 35 in good health. Some clones in this sample may be carry-over from other donors' samples. The CDR3 here is CASRPKRTSRGAENEQFF. The CDR3 region has the DNA TGTGCCAGCAGACCAAAGAGGACGAGCAGGGGAGCGGAGAATGAGCAGTTCTTC.